What follows describes a single T cell receptor beta chain. The data were obtained in a study of control samples from healthy donors and cancer patients. Measured with immunoSEQ multiplex PCR; TCRdb has only the in-frame clones, and not every one. This repertoire shows 82,000 or so clones, around 94% found once; its top ten account for about 5%. Sequencing was performed on blood. The source of this sequence is a woman between 18 and 29 years old in good health.

The CDR3 sequence: CASSPQGFGGPLLTQYF. Written as DNA, the CDR3 is TGTGCCAGCTCACCACAAGGGTTCGGGGGTCCCCTTCTGACCCAGTACTTC. The gene calls are TRBV18 and TRBJ2-5; weak D call: TRBD2 (6 bases). Trimming took 1 base from V and 7 from J, leaving 22 bases between them. The germline V gene has CDR1 KGHSH and CDR2 LQKENI. The CDR3 spans 17 residues.